Listed below are T cell receptor beta chains from one sample, sequenced in a study of PD-1 blockade in classical Hodgkin lymphoma. TCRdb's table, derived via immunoSEQ multiplex PCR, lists solely in-frame clones and lacks some. The top ten hold 36% of the sample, which has 11,000 or so clones, 80% to 90% seen once. The sample was CD8+ T cells from blood, taken before the fourth cycle of nivolumab. The receptors derive from a human donor with classical Hodgkin lymphoma. The donor label of this sample is uncertain. The CDR3 runs from the conserved cysteine through the conserved F or W. The D gene is left open where the match is weak. Not every row has a clone size; where given, it reads once, few, many or a size class.

d_call | clone_size | j_call | v_call | cdr3_aa | cdr3_nt
TRBD1 | NA | TRBJ2-7 | TRBV27 | CASSPGTGGYEQYF | TGTGCCAGCAGTCCCGGGACAGGGGGCTACGAGCAGTACTTC
NA | NA | TRBJ1-1 | TRBV10-2 | CASRELGAEAFF | TGCGCCAGCAGAGAACTGGGGGCTGAAGCTTTCTTT
NA | NA | TRBJ1-5 | TRBV19 | CASSKGRLGSNQPQHF | TGTGCCAGTAGTAAGGGGCGACTGGGGAGCAATCAGCCCCAGCATTTT
NA | once | TRBJ2-2 | TRBV28 | CASSLWTDANTGELFF | TGTGCCAGCAGTTTATGGACAGACGCAAACACCGGGGAGCTGTTTTTT
TRBD2 | NA | TRBJ2-3 | TRBV6-6 | CASSYSFGGADTQYF | TGTGCCAGCAGTTACTCTTTTGGGGGGGCAGATACGCAGTATTTT
NA | NA | TRBJ1-1 | TRBV14 | CASSQGRNTEAFF | TGTGCCAGCAGCCAGGGGAGGAACACTGAAGCTTTCTTT
TRBD1 | NA | TRBJ2-7 | TRBV4-3 | CASSQDGDSYEQYF | TGCGCCAGCAGCCAAGATGGGGACAGTTACGAGCAGTACTTC
NA | NA | TRBJ2-7 | TRBV4-3 | CASRPLLSSYEQYF | TGCGCCAGCCGTCCACTTCTGAGCTCCTACGAGCAGTACTTC
NA | NA | TRBJ1-2 | TRBV5-8 | CASSLYSLPYGYTF | TGTGCCAGCAGCTTGTACAGCCTTCCCTATGGCTACACCTTC
TRBD2 | NA | TRBJ2-7 | TRBV7-9 | CASSLGTSGSYEQYF | TGTGCCAGCAGCCTGGGGACTAGCGGGAGCTACGAGCAGTACTTC
NA | NA | TRBJ2-7 | TRBV4-2 | CASSQDQGVFYEQYF | TGTGCCAGCAGCCAAGATCAGGGAGTCTTTTACGAGCAGTACTTC
TRBD2 | once | TRBJ2-2 | TRBV29-1 | CSAGTSGSAGELFF | TGCAGCGCTGGGACTAGCGGGAGTGCCGGGGAGCTGTTTTTT
NA | NA | TRBJ2-7 | TRBV19 | CASSISADPLTYEQYF | TGTGCCAGTAGTATTAGCGCGGACCCTCTAACCTACGAGCAGTACTTC
NA | NA | TRBJ2-1 | TRBV4-3 | CASSLELFRGSYNEQFF | TGCGCCAGCAGCCTCGAATTGTTCCGGGGGTCCTACAATGAGCAGTTCTTC
TRBD2 | NA | TRBJ2-7 | TRBV4-1 | CASSGTRSNEQYF | TGCGCCAGCAGCGGGACTAGGAGCAACGAGCAGTACTTC
NA | NA | TRBJ1-1 | TRBV4-3 | CASSQAVNTEAFF | TGCGCCAGCAGCCAAGCGGTGAACACTGAAGCTTTCTTT
NA | few | TRBJ1-1 | TRBV19 | CASSHPGKPNTEAFF | TGTGCCAGTAGTCACCCTGGCAAACCGAACACTGAAGCTTTCTTT
TRBD2 | NA | TRBJ2-7 | TRBV4-1 | CASSSPGTSFYEQYF | TGCGCCAGCAGCAGTCCCGGGACTAGCTTCTACGAGCAGTACTTC
TRBD2 | NA | TRBJ2-3 | TRBV25-1 | CASSETGGTSDPGGTQYF | TGTGCCAGCAGTGAGACCGGCGGGACTAGCGATCCAGGGGGTACGCAGTATTTT
TRBD1 | NA | TRBJ2-7 | TRBV9 | CASSTYTHLGQGNYEQYF | TGTGCCAGCAGCACATATACCCACCTCGGACAGGGGAACTACGAGCAGTACTTC
NA | NA | TRBJ2-1 | TRBV19 | CASSRGVEGQFF | TGTGCCAGTAGTAGGGGGGTGGAGGGCCAGTTCTTC
TRBD1 | NA | TRBJ2-7 | TRBV19 | CASGSGGYEQYF | TGTGCCAGCGGGTCAGGGGGTTACGAGCAGTACTTC
TRBD2 | once | TRBJ2-3 | TRBV11-2 | CASTQEGLAGGRWDTQYF | TGTGCCAGCACCCAAGAGGGACTAGCGGGAGGGCGGTGGGATACGCAGTATTTT
TRBD2 | NA | TRBJ2-1 | TRBV4-3 | CASSPQGLGGRKNNEQFF | TGCGCCAGCAGCCCGCAGGGCTTGGGCGGGAGGAAGAACAATGAGCAGTTCTTC
TRBD2 | large | TRBJ2-7 | TRBV6-1 | CASKVSASGLYEQYF | TGTGCCAGCAAGGTTTCGGCTAGCGGCCTCTACGAGCAGTACTTC
NA | once | TRBJ1-6 | TRBV27 | CASSLPSSPLHF | TGTGCCAGCAGTTTACCCAGTTCACCCCTCCACTTT
TRBD1 | NA | TRBJ2-5 | TRBV7-8 | CASSDTGTGVIETQYF | TGTGCCAGCAGCGATACCGGGACAGGGGTTATAGAGACCCAGTACTTC
NA | NA | TRBJ2-5 | TRBV10-3 | CAISESIRQGRLSGPRGETQYF | TGTGCCATCAGTGAGTCGATCCGTCAGGGTAGGTTGAGCGGGCCGAGGGGAGAGACCCAGTACTTC
TRBD1 | NA | TRBJ1-1 | TRBV19 | CASSPDREESTEAFF | TGTGCCAGTAGTCCGGACAGGGAGGAGAGCACTGAAGCTTTCTTT
NA | NA | TRBJ1-1 | TRBV11-2 | CASSSVEGWRTEAFF | TGTGCCAGCAGCTCAGTGGAGGGTTGGCGGACTGAAGCTTTCTTT
NA | NA | TRBJ2-1 | TRBV4-1 | CASSQDRTVNEQFF | TGCGCCAGCAGCCAAGATAGAACAGTCAATGAGCAGTTCTTC
NA | NA | TRBJ2-1 | TRBV5-8 | CASSIMGAGSYNEQFF | TGTGCCAGCAGCATCATGGGGGCGGGCTCCTACAATGAGCAGTTCTTC
NA | NA | TRBJ2-1 | TRBV4-1 | CASSQGAGSSYNEQFF | TGCGCCAGCAGCCAAGGGGCCGGGAGCTCCTACAATGAGCAGTTCTTC
NA | NA | TRBJ1-2 | TRBV7-9 | CASGKGEDYGYTF | TGTGCCAGCGGTAAGGGCGAGGACTATGGCTACACCTTC
NA | NA | TRBJ1-3 | TRBV6-5 | CASSWSQEGGNTIYF | TGTGCCAGCAGTTGGAGTCAGGAGGGGGGAAACACCATATATTTT
TRBD2 | NA | TRBJ2-7 | TRBV6-1 | CASSEGSGSLEAYF | TGTGCCAGCAGTGAGGGTAGCGGGAGCTTAGAGGCGTACTTC
NA | NA | TRBJ1-5 | TRBV27 | CASRQGTAGLGNQPQHF | TGTGCCAGCCGACAAGGGACTGCGGGGTTGGGCAATCAGCCCCAGCATTTT
TRBD1 | NA | TRBJ2-3 | TRBV4-1 | CASSQDTGGGTDTQYF | TGCGCCAGCAGCCAAGATACAGGGGGTGGCACAGATACGCAGTATTTT
NA | NA | TRBJ2-7 | TRBV30 | CAWEQGVYEQYF | TGTGCCTGGGAGCAGGGAGTCTACGAGCAGTACTTC
TRBD1 | NA | TRBJ1-1 | TRBV5-4 | CASSSGGGQFTSLNTEAFF | TGTGCCAGCAGTTCGGGGGGGGGACAGTTCACTTCCTTGAACACTGAAGCTTTCTTT
NA | NA | TRBJ2-7 | TRBV11-2 | CASSLATGGPDSYEQYF | TGTGCCAGCAGCTTAGCGACTGGGGGCCCCGACTCCTACGAGCAGTACTTC
TRBD2 | NA | TRBJ2-3 | TRBV2 | CASRAQRDTDTQYF | TGTGCCAGCAGGGCCCAGCGGGACACAGATACGCAGTATTTT
NA | NA | TRBJ2-7 | TRBV9 | CASSEGGATGVYEQYF | TGTGCCAGCAGCGAGGGGGGTGCTACAGGGGTCTACGAGCAGTACTTC
NA | few | TRBJ2-7 | TRBV19 | CASSDTGSDEQYF | TGTGCCAGTTCGGACACAGGGAGCGACGAGCAGTACTTC
NA | NA | TRBJ1-1 | TRBV15 | CATSTRIMNTEAFF | TGTGCCACCAGCACCAGAATCATGAACACTGAAGCTTTCTTT
NA | few | TRBJ1-2 | TRBV29-1 | CSVEAAPSGYNGYTF | TGCAGCGTTGAAGCGGCCCCCTCAGGGTATAATGGCTACACCTTC
NA | NA | TRBJ1-2 | TRBV11-2 | CASSFFRWPAVVGYTF | TGTGCCAGCAGCTTTTTCCGTTGGCCTGCGGTTGTTGGCTACACCTTC
NA | NA | TRBJ2-1 | TRBV11-3 | CASSLDEGEQFF | TGTGCCAGCAGCTTAGATGAGGGTGAGCAGTTCTTC
NA | NA | TRBJ1-1 | TRBV7-9 | CASSLPGDNTEAFF | TGTGCCAGCAGCTTACCAGGCGATAACACTGAAGCTTTCTTT